The present T cell receptor beta chain was sequenced within a study of cytomegalovirus exposure and HLA in healthy donors. Germline V gene sequence: CDR1 SGHNT, CDR2 YYREEE (reference sequence). Trimming stripped 3 bases from V and 0 bases from J, with 7 bases between. This CDR3 has 14 residues. TCRdb's table, derived via immunoSEQ multiplex PCR, lists solely in-frame clones and lacks some. In the table there are around 86,000 clones, around 93% of which are singletons. The sample taken for sequencing was PBMCs. The J gene is TRBJ1-3, the V gene TRBV5-4; D call uncertain. This receptor was obtained from a woman aged 25 to 39 in good health and CMV-seropositive. The CDR3 sequence: CASSSPGSGNTIYF. In nucleotides, the CDR3 is TGTGCCAGCAGCTCCCCGGGCTCTGGAAACACCATATATTTT.